This T cell receptor beta chain was recorded in a study of blood T cell repertoires in COVID-19 (dated by TCRdb to about 2020). The study in broad terms: Collaborator samples came from the United States, Italy and Spain and covered acute and convalescent phases of COVID-19. The material from the prospective study consisted of cDNA or gDNA derived from T cells, B-cell-depleted T cells, or PBMCs. Deeply sampled blood TCRbeta repertoires from subjects exposed to, actively infected with, or recovered from COVID-19 were included in the dataset. Sample metadata almost always included a de-identified subject ID, COVID-19 status, age in years and sex. The samples were drawn from two sources: the first 160 participants of the ongoing ImmuneRACE study, and 950 to 1,500 subjects contributed by 6 global collaborators. A freely available public database, intended as a resource for researchers studying the immune response to SARS-CoV-2, is where the repertoires were released. Where available, HLA class I and class II types were taken from metadata supplied by the sample provider and were not determined by assay-based typing. The paper as a whole reports these results and caveats: The amount of clinical and demographic metadata varied by source and participant and was provided uncurated.

Remarks on this clone: Its antigen is currently not known. Base-call qualities are not available, and no considerably larger clone is one nucleotide away.

The immunoSEQ Assay, a bias-controlled multiplex PCR, was used to amplify TCRbeta CDR3 regions from genomic DNA. On the study's bioinformatics: Nucleated cell counts per sample were estimated from amplification of reference gene primers within the assay. To quantify the absolute abundance of each unique TCRbeta CDR3 rearrangement, sequence reads were collapsed and filtered. For each sample, productive Simpson clonality was calculated as the square root of Simpson's diversity index over productive rearrangements. This is the immuneACCESS table as TCRdb keeps it, with only in-frame sequences that have V and J called. A part of the clones is gone; compared with another copy, unresolved V genes explain less than half, and the rest is unexplained. V, J and clone size were drawn from that table, and D and trimming were deduced from the DNA. This sample holds roughly 130,000 clones; more than 75% were observed only once. The ten biggest clones cover over 3.5% of the sample.

Collaborating institutions collected whole blood in K2EDTA tubes following their own protocols. For TCRbeta analysis, collaborator samples were shipped as frozen whole blood, as isolated PBMCs, or as DNA extracted from either sample type. The germline V gene (reference sequence) gives CDR1 as SEHNR and CDR2 as FQNEAQ. The CDR3 has 14 amino acids, counting the end cysteine and phenylalanine. The only DNA kept is the CDR3, 42 bases in frame from the first base. For this chain, trimming is 4 bases at the V end and 3 bases at the J end, and the number of junction bases without a gene match is 2. This receptor was taken from a man aged 50-60 years with active COVID-19. Specimen: peripheral blood. The rearrangement combines TRBV7-9 with TRBJ1-4; TRBD1 lines up with 7 middle nucleotides. CDR3 reads: CASSWDRSNEKLFF. The nucleotides read TGTGCCAGCAGCTGGGACAGATCTAATGAAAAACTGTTTTTT.